The 16 T cell receptor beta chains listed next were all sequenced from one sample in a study of blood T cell repertoires in COVID-19. Sequencing used immunoSEQ multiplex PCR; TCRdb keeps in-frame clones, though not all of them. The sample includes over 50,000 clones, almost 85% of them seen just once. Sequenced: peripheral blood. These receptors all stem from a man aged 60 to 69 with COVID-19, enrolled during active disease.

The V call is TRBV24-1, the J call TRBJ2-3; 7 positions agree with TRBD2. Germline CDR1 and CDR2: KGHDR and SFDVKD. There are 16 residues in the CDR3. The ends lost 5 bases at V and 3 bases at J; junction bases unmatched: 10. The DNA for the CDR3 is TGTGCCACCAGTGGGCCAAGCGGGATCACTACAGATACGCAGTATTTT. This translates into CATSGPSGITTDTQYF.

This clone came up once. This chain uses TRBV4-2 with TRBJ2-7; 9 bases map to TRBD1. Germline V lookup: CDR1 LGHNA, CDR2 YNFKEQ. Losses at the gene ends were 0 bases for V and 6 bases for J; bases not matched to a gene: 9. The CDR3 contains 16 residues. CDR3 coding DNA: TGTGCCAGCAGCCAAGATTGGGGACAGGGATTCGGCGAGCAGTACTTC. Its translation is CASSQDWGQGFGEQYF.

This chain connects TRBV5-1 to TRBJ1-1; D ambiguous. V lost 0 bases and J 5 bases, leaving 11 bases between the germline ends. The CDR3 contains 14 residues. Germline-derived CDR1 and CDR2 are SGHRS and YFSETQ. CDR3: CASSLGGGGTEAFF. Here the CDR3 DNA reads TGCGCCAGCAGCTTGGGAGGAGGAGGAACTGAAGCTTTCTTT.

The rearrangement uses TRBV2 and TRBJ2-1, with 9 bases aligning to TRBD2. CDR1 is SNHLY, CDR2 FYNNEI, per germline. Losses at the gene ends were 5 bases for V and 7 bases for J; bases not matched to a gene: 9. This CDR3 has 15 amino acids. The CDR3 loop reads CASSPTSGSFNEQFF. For the CDR3, the DNA is TGTGCCAGCAGTCCTACTAGCGGGTCATTTAATGAGCAGTTCTTC.

CDR3 sequence reads: CASSPRKSGGAPGELFF. The CDR3 nucleotides read TGCGCCAGCAGCCCCAGGAAAAGCGGGGGGGCCCCCGGGGAGCTGTTTTTT. The gene calls are TRBV5-1 and TRBJ2-2; 10 nucleotides agree with TRBD2. The trim removed 4 bases at V and 6 bases at J, leaving 12 bases unmatched. The CDR3 has 17 residues. CDR1 and CDR2 from the germline V gene are SGHRS and YFSETQ.

The V call is TRBV28, the J call TRBJ1-2; 11 positions agree with TRBD1. Germline V gene sequence: CDR1 MDHEN, CDR2 SYDVKM. The CDR3 loop spans 15 amino acids. The J segment lost 4 bases and the V segment lost 3 bases, leaving 4 bases of the junction unmatched. CDR3 DNA: TGTGCCAGCAGTTTTGGGACAGGGGGTATCTATGGCTACACCTTC. It specifies CASSFGTGGIYGYTF.

The gene calls are TRBV6-5 and TRBJ1-2; 7 bases map to TRBD1. This CDR3 region has 14 residues. The V segment lost 6 bases and the J segment 4 bases; nucleotides outside the gene matches: 8. CDR1 MNHEY and CDR2 SVGAGI come from the germline V gene. The CDR3 sequence is CASRTRDSFYGYTF. The CDR3 DNA reads TGTGCCAGCAGGACCAGGGACAGTTTCTATGGCTACACCTTC.

The rearrangement uses TRBV2 and TRBJ2-2; 7 bases line up with TRBD2. V gave up 6 bases and J gave up 5 bases; unmatched junction bases: 6. Germline V CDR1 and CDR2: SNHLY, FYNNEI. CDR3 length: 14 amino acids. The CDR3 is CASRPPRGTGELFF. The CDR3, as DNA: TGTGCCAGCAGGCCCCCGCGGGGGACCGGGGAGCTGTTTTTT.

The J gene is TRBJ1-6, the V gene TRBV5-5, with D possibly being TRBD1 (6 bases). In germline, CDR1 is SGHKS, CDR2 YYEKEE (reference sequence). This CDR3 region has 14 residues. Trimming stripped 2 bases from V and 7 bases from J, with 10 bases between. The CDR3, as DNA: TGTGCCAGCAGCTTTTCACAGGGAAATTCACCCCTCCACTTT. This translates into CASSFSQGNSPLHF.

This chain joins TRBV18 and TRBJ1-1; D unclear. The germline V gene encodes CDR1 KGHSH and CDR2 LQKENI. Trimming took 1 base from V and 7 from J, leaving 13 bases between them. The CDR3 contains 14 residues. The CDR3 bases are TGTGCCAGCTCACCACAGTCCGACGGGAGTGAAGCTTTCTTT. This gives the protein CASSPQSDGSEAFF. Full variable domain (remainder filled in from reference TRBV18 and TRBJ1-1): NAGVMQNPRHLVRRRGQEARLRCSPMKGHSHVYWYRQLPEEGLKFMVYLQKENIIDESGMPKERFSAEFPKEGPSILRIQQVVRGDSAAYFCASSPQSDGSEAFFGQGTRLTVV.

The chain uses TRBV9 and TRBJ2-5; D remains unclear. V shed 0 bases and J shed 0 bases, with 6 bases lying between them. In germline, CDR1 is SGDLS, CDR2 YYNGEE. This CDR3 is 14 amino acids long. The CDR3 reads CASSVGLYQETQYF. Written as DNA, the CDR3 is TGTGCCAGCAGCGTAGGACTGTACCAAGAGACCCAGTACTTC.

The genes are TRBV11-2 and TRBJ2-7; D ambiguous. Between the trimmed V and J ends, which lost 1 base and 3 bases, there was a span of 10 bases. Germline CDR1 reads SGHAT; CDR2 reads FQNNGV. The CDR3 is 14 amino acids. The CDR3 DNA reads as TGTGCCAGCAGCTTAGCCCTCGCCAGCTACGAGCAGTACTTC. Translating gives CASSLALASYEQYF.

The chain joins TRBV30 to TRBJ1-1, with no clear D. V was trimmed by 6 bases and J by 10 bases, leaving 12 bases between them. The germline V gene has CDR1 GTSNPN and CDR2 SVGIG (reference sequence). The length of the CDR3 is 10 residues. The CDR3 DNA is TGTGCCTGCGTCGTGGTGAGAGCTTTCTTT. Translating it yields CACVVVRAFF.

The count of this clone is one. This sequence joins TRBV30 and TRBJ2-2; 13 nucleotides agree with TRBD2. Trimming cost V 2 bases and J 7 bases; bases outside gene matches: 7. The CDR3 has 16 residues. Germline CDR1 GTSNPN, CDR2 SVGIG (reference sequence). CDR3 in DNA: TGTGCCTGGAGTCTCACTAGCGGGGGGGCCTACGGGGAGCTGTTTTTT. This translates into CAWSLTSGGAYGELFF.

Here the CDR3 reads CASTLWARGHNNSPLHF. Here the CDR3 DNA reads TGCGCCAGCACCCTTTGGGCCAGGGGGCATAATAATTCACCCCTCCACTTT. The chain joins TRBV5-1 to TRBJ1-6; the match to TRBD1 covers 8 bases. The V segment lost 6 bases and the J segment 5 bases; nucleotides outside the gene matches: 13. This CDR3 is 17 amino acids long. The germline CDR1 and CDR2 sequences are SGHRS and YFSETQ.

This chain links TRBV28 with TRBJ1-5, with 9 bases that match TRBD1. The CDR3 is 15 residues long. V shed 6 bases, J shed 4 bases, and the junction held 7 bases outside the gene matches. The germline CDR1 and CDR2 sequences are MDHEN and SYDVKM. The CDR3, as DNA: TGTGCCAGCAGGGGGGGACAGGGAATTAATCAGCCCCAGCATTTT. Its translation: CASRGGQGINQPQHF.